The entry below gives a single T cell receptor beta chain sequence along with its context. Its antigen is unknown. This record belongs to a study of human T cells and chemical hapten exposure. Study at large: Mainly, slight library volume differences in the pool made TCR yields vary.

Time point defined: healthy volunteer bleed at 6 weeks. Someone pulled total RNA out of unfractionated whole blood. CDR1 and CDR2 (germline): DFQATT, SNEGSKA (reference sequence). With V trimmed by 3 bases and J by 6 bases, 7 bases remained unmatched. The CDR3 has 16 amino acids. Study-wide results and caveats: After DPC sensitization, TCRs above 1 in 1000 frequency showed no change.

Single cDNA molecules in the library carried unique molecular identifiers attached during preparation. Authors' data handling: A typical sample had 95,000 to 100,000 TCRs, with 23,224 to 690,600 overall. In TCRdb, the RACE reads were re-called with MiXCR into one record per CDR3 protein. These V and J calls originate from TCRdb's pipeline instead of the authors' own analysis. The repertoire holds about 77,000 distinct CDR3 sequences, with approximately 8.6% as singletons. This chain uses TRBV20-1 with TRBJ2-3; 15 bases match TRBD2. This clonotype was obtained from a female donor in good health. Some clones in this sample may be carry-over from other donors' samples. Source material: whole blood. CDR3 DNA: TGCAGTGCTAGTGAAGGACTAGCGGGGGGGGGTGATACGCAGTATTTT. This gives the protein CSASEGLAGGGDTQYF.